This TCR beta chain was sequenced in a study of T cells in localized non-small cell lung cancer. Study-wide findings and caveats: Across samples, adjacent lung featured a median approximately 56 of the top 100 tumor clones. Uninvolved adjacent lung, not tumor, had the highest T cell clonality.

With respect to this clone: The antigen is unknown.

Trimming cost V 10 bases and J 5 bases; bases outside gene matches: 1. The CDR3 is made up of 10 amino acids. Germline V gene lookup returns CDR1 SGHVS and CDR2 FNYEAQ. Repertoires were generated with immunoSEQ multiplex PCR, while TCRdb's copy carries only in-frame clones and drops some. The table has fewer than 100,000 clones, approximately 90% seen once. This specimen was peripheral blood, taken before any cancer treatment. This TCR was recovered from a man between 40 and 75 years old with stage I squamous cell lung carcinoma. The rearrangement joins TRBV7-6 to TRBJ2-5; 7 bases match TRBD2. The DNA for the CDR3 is TGTGCCATCGGGGGGGAGACCCAGTACTTC. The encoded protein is CAIGGETQYF.